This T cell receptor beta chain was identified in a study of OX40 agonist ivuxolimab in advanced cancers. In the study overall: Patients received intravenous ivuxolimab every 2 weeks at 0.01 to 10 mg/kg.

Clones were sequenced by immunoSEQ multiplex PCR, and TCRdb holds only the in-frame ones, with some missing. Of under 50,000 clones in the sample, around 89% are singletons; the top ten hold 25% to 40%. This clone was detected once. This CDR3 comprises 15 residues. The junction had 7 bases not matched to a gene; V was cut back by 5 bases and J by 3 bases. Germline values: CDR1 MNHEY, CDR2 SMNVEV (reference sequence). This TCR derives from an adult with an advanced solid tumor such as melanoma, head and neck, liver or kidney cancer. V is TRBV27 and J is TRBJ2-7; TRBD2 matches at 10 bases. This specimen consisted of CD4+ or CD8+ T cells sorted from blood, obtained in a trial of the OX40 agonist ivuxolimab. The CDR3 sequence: CASSPRTSGVYEQYF. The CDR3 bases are TGTGCCAGCAGTCCAAGGACTAGCGGAGTCTACGAGCAGTACTTC.